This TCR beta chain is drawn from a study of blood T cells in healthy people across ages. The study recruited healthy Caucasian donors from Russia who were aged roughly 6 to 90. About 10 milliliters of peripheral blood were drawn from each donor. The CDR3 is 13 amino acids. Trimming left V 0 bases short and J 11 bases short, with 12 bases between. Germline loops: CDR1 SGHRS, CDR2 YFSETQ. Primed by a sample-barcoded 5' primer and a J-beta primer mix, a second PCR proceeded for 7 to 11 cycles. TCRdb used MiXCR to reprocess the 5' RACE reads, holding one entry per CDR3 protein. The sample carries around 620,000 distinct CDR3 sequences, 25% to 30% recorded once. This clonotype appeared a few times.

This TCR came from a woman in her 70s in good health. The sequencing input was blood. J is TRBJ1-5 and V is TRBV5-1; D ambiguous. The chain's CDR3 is CASSLGPARAQHF. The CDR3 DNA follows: TGCGCCAGCAGCTTGGGCCCCGCCCGAGCCCAGCATTTT.